The 8 T cell receptor beta chains given below trace back to one sample, sequenced in a study of control samples from healthy donors and cancer patients (dated by TCRdb to about 2020). The library was built by means of the immunoSEQ multiplex PCR assay. TCRdb holds this immuneACCESS table with in-frame rearrangements only. Some clones are missing; in checked studies, unresolved V genes explain under half, and the rest has no known cause. The table for this sample lists around 200,000 clones; roughly 91% of them were counted only once. The leading ten clones occupy almost 1.5% of the sample. Sequences were obtained from blood. All receptors come from a man aged 18 to 29 in good health.

There are a few counts of this clone. The chain uses TRBV3-1 (or the pseudogene TRBV3-2) and TRBJ2-7; D possibly corresponds to TRBD1 (5 bases). The V end lost 4 bases, the J end lost 3 bases, and 16 bases lay between the germline ends. The length of the CDR3 is 15 residues. Germline V gene lookup returns CDR1 LGHDT and CDR2 YNNKEL (reference sequence). Here the CDR3 DNA reads TGTGCCAGCAGCCCTTACTTAGGGGAAGTCTACGAGCAGTACTTC. Protein product: CASSPYLGEVYEQYF.

The V and J genes are TRBV24-1 and TRBJ1-2; 7 positions match TRBD1. J was trimmed by 3 bases and V by 2 bases; bases with no gene match: 5. The germline CDR1 and CDR2 sequences are KGHDR and SFDVKD. The CDR3 has 15 residues. The CDR3 bases are TGTGCCACCAGTGATTCCCGGGACAGCCACTATGGCTACACCTTC. This encodes CATSDSRDSHYGYTF.

CDR3: CASSPRGQGGQPQHF. The CDR3 DNA reads TGTGCCAGCAGTCCACGCGGACAGGGGGGTCAGCCCCAGCATTTT. The chain employs TRBV28 and TRBJ1-5, with 10 bases lining up with TRBD1. Germline-derived CDR1 and CDR2 are MDHEN and SYDVKM. This CDR3 has 15 residues. V dropped 5 bases and J dropped 6; count of bases not matched to a gene: 7.

V is TRBV5-1 and J is TRBJ2-3; a weak D match, TRBD1 (7 bases). The CDR3 consists of 16 residues. CDR1 and CDR2 (germline): SGHRS, YFSETQ. Trimming stripped 4 bases from V and 2 bases from J, with 17 bases between. The CDR3 DNA is TGCGCCAGCAGCCGGGAGACAGGGTATATCACAGATACGCAGTATTTT. As protein: CASSRETGYITDTQYF.

The chain is built from TRBV6-6 and TRBJ2-5; D may be TRBD1 (5 bases). The CDR3 runs 13 residues. With 2 bases removed from V and 3 bases from J, the gap between germline ends came to 7 bases. Per germline, CDR1 MNHNY and CDR2 SVGAGI (reference sequence). CDR3 sequence: CASSYRREETQYF. CDR3 DNA: TGTGCCAGCAGTTACCGCAGGGAAGAGACCCAGTACTTC.

The CDR3 region is CASRITTGQPQHF. CDR3 DNA: TGTGCCAGCAGGATTACGACAGGGCAGCCCCAGCATTTT. The V call is TRBV2, the J call TRBJ1-5, with TRBD1 matching over 7 bases. Germline values: CDR1 SNHLY, CDR2 FYNNEI. With V trimmed by 6 bases and J by 7 bases, 6 bases remained unmatched. The CDR3 has 13 amino acids.

V usage is TRBV9 and J usage is TRBJ1-4; 11 positions agree with TRBD1. CDR1 is SGDLS, CDR2 YYNGEE, per germline. V shed 3 bases and J 8 bases; nucleotides not matched to a gene: 6. The CDR3 spans 15 residues. CDR3 loop: CASSARTGGMEKLFF. CDR3 DNA sequence: TGTGCCAGCAGCGCGAGGACAGGGGGCATGGAAAAACTGTTTTTT.

This chain joins TRBV6-5 and TRBJ2-7; 8 positions match TRBD1. CDR3 length: 12 residues. Trimming took 8 bases from V and 5 from J; bases not matched to a gene: 5. Germline CDR1 MNHEY, CDR2 SVGAGI. CDR3 residues: CASDGTGHEQYF. In DNA, the CDR3 is TGTGCCAGCGACGGGACAGGCCACGAGCAGTACTTC.